These T cell receptor beta chains were read from a single sample in a study of cytomegalovirus exposure and HLA in healthy donors. Data came from immunoSEQ multiplex PCR; TCRdb stores just in-frame clones and leaves some out. The sample holds more than 30,000 clones, 65% to 70% seen once. The sample was PBMCs. All receptors derive from a man aged 40-55 years in good health and CMV-seropositive. The CDR3 runs from the conserved cysteine through the conserved F or W.

J | V | CDR3
TRBJ1-5 | TRBV6-1 | CASIFGGAGEPQHF
TRBJ1-2 | TRBV5-1 | CASSTLLQGPYGYTF
TRBJ1-1 | TRBV7-9 | CASSFEGAAEAFF
TRBJ2-7 | TRBV18 | CASSSEQGQGSYEQYF
TRBJ2-1 | TRBV7-9 | CASSLGHNEQFF
TRBJ2-5 | TRBV10-3 | CAISEGGGGREETQYF
TRBJ1-5 | TRBV4-1 | CASSQVGDQPQHF
TRBJ1-2 | TRBV18 | CASSPIALDTNYGYTF
TRBJ2-7 | TRBV5-6 | CASSLVSRGLDEQYF
TRBJ2-1 | TRBV18 | CASSPGRGDNEQFF
TRBJ2-1 | TRBV7-9 | CASSAVRASYNEQFF
TRBJ1-4 | TRBV6-5 | CASSKGTGHNEKLFF
TRBJ1-4 | TRBV6-4 | CASSDGAGDAEKLFF
TRBJ1-1 | TRBV7-9 | CASSFGQTNTEAFF
TRBJ2-1 | TRBV12-5 | CASGLGLAKSYNEQFF
TRBJ1-5 | TRBV9 | CASSPQGVNQPQHF
TRBJ2-3 | TRBV11-2 | CASVPGGGSTDTQYF
TRBJ1-1 | TRBV21-1 | CASGLTTGKAFF
TRBJ1-1 | TRBV15 | CATSREPAGDTEAFF
TRBJ2-7 | TRBV4-2 | CASSQDPGSNSYEQYF
TRBJ2-1 | TRBV6-5 | CASTRLNEQFF
TRBJ2-3 | TRBV9 | CASSVEVRGGTDTQYF
TRBJ1-1 | TRBV9 | CASSVEGQGTEAFF
TRBJ1-2 | TRBV11-1 | CASSLGTANYGYTF
TRBJ1-5 | TRBV2 | CASSPQGGGRDGLSNQPQHF
TRBJ2-3 | TRBV7-6 | CASSQFSGGYTDTQYF
TRBJ2-7 | TRBV7-9 | CSSSFVGPEQYF
TRBJ2-5 | TRBV2 | CASSERDGETQYF
TRBJ1-2 | TRBV30 | CAWSGWTETNYGYTF
TRBJ2-5 | TRBV9 | CASSDDRAVIETQYF
TRBJ2-7 | TRBV29-1 | CSVLLDRGHDEQYF
TRBJ1-1 | TRBV6-6 | CASSRWTGTENTEAFF
TRBJ1-2 | TRBV2 | CASSEALDRGNYGYTF
TRBJ2-5 | TRBV7-2 | CASSSSAETQYF
TRBJ2-4 | TRBV6-1 | CASSEGQLAKNIQYF
TRBJ2-7 | TRBV5-1 | CASSLGIGVGSYEQYF
TRBJ2-1 | TRBV7-9 | CASSHPSHNEQFF
TRBJ1-1 | TRBV25-1 | CASSSGSHLTNTEAFF
TRBJ1-1 | TRBV14 | CASSQYMNTEAFF
TRBJ1-2 | TRBV7-8 | CASSSLAFGDYGYTF
TRBJ1-3 | TRBV4-1 | CASSPLGSGGFANTIYF
TRBJ2-5 | TRBV11-3 | CASTGQGGETQYF
TRBJ1-1 | TRBV6-6 | CASSYASLNTEAFF
TRBJ2-2 | TRBV7-6 | CASSPRWAGTDVTGELFF
TRBJ1-2 | TRBV25-1 | CASSAYRGDGYTF
TRBJ1-2 | TRBV18 | CASSPLQEGYGYTF
TRBJ2-1 | TRBV10-3 | CAITPKVSSGGTHSYNEQFF
TRBJ1-6 | TRBV2 | CASSRGPLHF
TRBJ2-4 | TRBV4-1 | CASSQGDRAQAKNIQYF
TRBJ2-3 | TRBV5-1 | CASSPQGPDTQYF
TRBJ2-5 | TRBV11-3 | CASSLFGLAGSQETQYF
TRBJ1-5 | TRBV21-1 | CASSKDPGQGSQPQHF